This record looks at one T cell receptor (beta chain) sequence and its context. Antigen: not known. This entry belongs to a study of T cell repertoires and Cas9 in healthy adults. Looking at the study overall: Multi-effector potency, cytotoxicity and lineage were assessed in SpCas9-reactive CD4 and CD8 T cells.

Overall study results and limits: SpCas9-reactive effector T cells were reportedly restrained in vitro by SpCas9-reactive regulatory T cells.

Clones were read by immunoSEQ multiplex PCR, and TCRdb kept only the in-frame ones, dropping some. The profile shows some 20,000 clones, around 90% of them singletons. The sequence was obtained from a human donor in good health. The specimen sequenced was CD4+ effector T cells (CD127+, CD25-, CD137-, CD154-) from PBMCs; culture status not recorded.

In DNA form, the CDR3 reads TGCGCCAGCAGCCAGGTGAATATGAACACTGAAGCTTTCTTT. As protein: CASSQVNMNTEAFF. V usage is TRBV4-1 and J usage is TRBJ1-1; no clear D gene. This CDR3 is 14 amino acids long. Trimming pared 3 bases from V and 0 bases from J, leaving 8 bases between. The germline CDR1 and CDR2 sequences are MGHRA and YSYEKL.